Listed below are T cell receptor beta chains from one sample, sequenced in a study of metastatic and nonmetastatic thyroid tumors. MiXCR was used by TCRdb to re-call the PCR reads. Of tens of thousands of clones in the sample, 28% are singletons; the top ten hold under 13%. Material: blood. The receptors come from a male donor with papillary thyroid cancer or a benign thyroid nodule (not recorded which). Some clones in this sample may be carry-over from other donors' samples. Each CDR3 is given with its conserved first and last residue. The D gene is left open where the match is weak. Expanded clones get a size class; other rows say once, few or many, or leave the size out.

clone_size | d_call | j_call | v_call | cdr3_nt | cdr3_aa
many | TRBD2 | TRBJ2-3 | TRBV20-1 | TGCAGTGCTAAGACTAGCGGGATGGTAGATACGCAGTATTTT | CSAKTSGMVDTQYF
few | TRBD1 | TRBJ2-7 | TRBV6-5 | TGTGCCAGCAGTTACAACAGGGGGCACGAGCAGTACTTC | CASSYNRGHEQYF
NA | NA | TRBJ2-2 | TRBV20-1 | TGCAGTGCTAGCGCCCGGGACATGAACACCGGGGAGCTGTTTTTT | CSASARDMNTGELFF
once | NA | TRBJ2-1 | TRBV20-1 | TGCAGTGCTAGAGTTAGACCAGGGACCAATGAGCAGTTCTTC | CSARVRPGTNEQFF
many | NA | TRBJ2-7 | TRBV7-8 | TGTGCCAGCAGCTTGGGGGTTAACTACGAGCAGTACTTC | CASSLGVNYEQYF
few | NA | TRBJ2-7 | TRBV12-3/TRBV12-4 | TGTGCCAGCAGTTTAGCGCGGCAGGGAAGGGCGGGAGAGCAGTACTTC | CASSLARQGRAGEQYF
NA | NA | TRBJ2-7 | TRBV18 | TGTGCCAGCTCACCACACGTCCACTCCTACGAGCAGTACTTC | CASSPHVHSYEQYF
NA | NA | TRBJ2-3 | TRBV6-2/TRBV6-3 | TGTGCCAGCAGTTACGCCAGGACATACACAGATACGCGGTATTTT | CASSYARTYTDTRYF
few | TRBD1 | TRBJ2-7 | TRBV28 | TGTGCCAGCAGGACAGGGGGTTTTTACGAGCAGTACTTC | CASRTGGFYEQYF
once | NA | TRBJ2-1 | TRBV20-1 | TGCAGTGCTAACCCGCTAGGGGGTGTATACAATGAGCAGTTCTTC | CSANPLGGVYNEQFF